Shown below are 8 T cell receptor beta chains from a single sample sequenced in a study of blood T cells in healthy people across ages. A second PCR, run for roughly 7 to 11 cycles, used a sample-barcoded 5' primer plus a J-beta primer mix. TCRdb reprocessed the 5' RACE reads via MiXCR and lists one record per CDR3 protein. The sample gives over a million distinct CDR3 sequences, 25% of which show up once; 0.65% to 0.95% is in the top ten. In addition, the sample was reused for a study of T cells of mothers and their children.

Sequencing used blood. The receptor set was obtained from a girl aged 2-10 years in good health.

This clonotype was seen a handful of times. This chain connects TRBV20-1 to TRBJ2-7; 8 nucleotides match TRBD2. The CDR3 is 14 amino acids. Germline CDR1 is DFQATT and CDR2 is SNEGSKA (reference sequence). Trimming took 1 base from V and 4 from J; bases not matched to a gene: 6. The CDR3 loop reads CSARVTSGYYEQYF. The CDR3 nucleotides are TGCAGTGCTAGAGTAACTAGCGGATATTACGAGCAGTACTTC.

In its sample, this clonotype was seen once. The chain carries TRBV18 and TRBJ2-3; the match to TRBD2 covers 11 bases. In germline, CDR1 is KGHSH, CDR2 LQKENI. The V segment lost 0 bases and the J segment 4 bases; nucleotides outside the gene matches: 9. The CDR3 spans 18 residues. DNA for the CDR3: TGTGCCAGCTCACCACCGATTGGCGGGACTAGCGGCGCAGATACGCAGTATTTT. It specifies CASSPPIGGTSGADTQYF.

J is TRBJ2-1 and V is TRBV6-5, with TRBD2 identical over 15 bases. The V gene's germline CDR1 is MNHEY and CDR2 SVGAGI. The CDR3 spans 18 residues. V dropped 2 bases and J dropped 5; count of bases not matched to a gene: 7. CDR3 bases: TGTGCCAGCAGTTACCCCTTGGGACTAGCGGGAGGAAACAATGAGCAGTTCTTC. This sequence encodes CASSYPLGLAGGNNEQFF.

Regarding this clonotype: A read error may produce the germline difference seen at one junction end. The V and J genes are TRBV2 and TRBJ1-6; D remains ambiguous. The CDR3 is 15 residues long. Per germline, CDR1 SNHLY and CDR2 FYNNEI. The CDR3 region is CASSDPASLNSPLRF. In DNA, the CDR3 is TGTGCCAGCAGTGATCCGGCCAGCCTTAATTCACCCCTCCGCTTT.

In this sample, this clonotype turned up a few times. The CDR3 sequence: CASSQDYTLNTEAFF. CDR3 in DNA: TGCGCCAGCAGCCAAGATTACACCCTGAACACTGAAGCTTTCTTT. The rearrangement uses TRBV4-3 and TRBJ1-1; D is unclear. The CDR3 is 15 residues long. V was cut by 0 bases and J by 0 bases, with 8 bases left in between. The germline CDR1 and CDR2 sequences are LGHNA and YSLEER.

The rearrangement uses TRBV18 and TRBJ2-7, with 7 nucleotides matching TRBD1. Unmatched junction bases numbered 4, after V lost 0 bases and J lost 2 bases. Per germline, CDR1 KGHSH and CDR2 LQKENI. This CDR3 contains 15 residues. CDR3 nucleotides: TGTGCCAGCTCACCACCCGGGACAGCTGCCTACGAGCAGTACTTC. This gives the protein CASSPPGTAAYEQYF.

The rearrangement joins TRBV7-2 to TRBJ1-4; D is perhaps TRBD1 (6 bases). This CDR3 is built from 14 residues. Germline loops: CDR1 SGHTA, CDR2 FQGNSA. V dropped 1 base and J dropped 8 bases, with 11 bases sitting between them. The CDR3: CASSLDREFEKLFF. CDR3 nucleotide sequence: TGTGCCAGCAGCTTAGACAGGGAATTCGAAAAACTGTTTTTT.

This chain joins TRBV7-2 and TRBJ2-3; tentative D call: TRBD1 (6 bases). The CDR3 runs to 15 residues. Trimming took off 3 bases at V and 4 bases at J, with 14 bases between the two ends. In germline, CDR1 is SGHTA, CDR2 FQGNSA. The CDR3 is CASSLVSGESDTQYF. CDR3 nucleotides: TGTGCCAGCAGCTTGGTCTCAGGGGAGTCAGATACGCAGTATTTT.